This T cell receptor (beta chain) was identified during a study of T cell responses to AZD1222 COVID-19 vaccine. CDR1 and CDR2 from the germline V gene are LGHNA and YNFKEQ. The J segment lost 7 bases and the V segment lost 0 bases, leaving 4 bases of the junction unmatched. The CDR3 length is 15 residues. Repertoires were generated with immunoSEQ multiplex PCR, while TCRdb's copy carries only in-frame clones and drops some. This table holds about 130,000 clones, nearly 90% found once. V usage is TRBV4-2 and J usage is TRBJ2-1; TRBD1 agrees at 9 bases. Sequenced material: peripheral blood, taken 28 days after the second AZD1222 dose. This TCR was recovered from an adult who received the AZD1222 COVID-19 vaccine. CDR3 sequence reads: CASSQEGTGRNEQFF. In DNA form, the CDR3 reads TGTGCCAGCAGCCAAGAGGGGACAGGGCGGAATGAGCAGTTCTTC.